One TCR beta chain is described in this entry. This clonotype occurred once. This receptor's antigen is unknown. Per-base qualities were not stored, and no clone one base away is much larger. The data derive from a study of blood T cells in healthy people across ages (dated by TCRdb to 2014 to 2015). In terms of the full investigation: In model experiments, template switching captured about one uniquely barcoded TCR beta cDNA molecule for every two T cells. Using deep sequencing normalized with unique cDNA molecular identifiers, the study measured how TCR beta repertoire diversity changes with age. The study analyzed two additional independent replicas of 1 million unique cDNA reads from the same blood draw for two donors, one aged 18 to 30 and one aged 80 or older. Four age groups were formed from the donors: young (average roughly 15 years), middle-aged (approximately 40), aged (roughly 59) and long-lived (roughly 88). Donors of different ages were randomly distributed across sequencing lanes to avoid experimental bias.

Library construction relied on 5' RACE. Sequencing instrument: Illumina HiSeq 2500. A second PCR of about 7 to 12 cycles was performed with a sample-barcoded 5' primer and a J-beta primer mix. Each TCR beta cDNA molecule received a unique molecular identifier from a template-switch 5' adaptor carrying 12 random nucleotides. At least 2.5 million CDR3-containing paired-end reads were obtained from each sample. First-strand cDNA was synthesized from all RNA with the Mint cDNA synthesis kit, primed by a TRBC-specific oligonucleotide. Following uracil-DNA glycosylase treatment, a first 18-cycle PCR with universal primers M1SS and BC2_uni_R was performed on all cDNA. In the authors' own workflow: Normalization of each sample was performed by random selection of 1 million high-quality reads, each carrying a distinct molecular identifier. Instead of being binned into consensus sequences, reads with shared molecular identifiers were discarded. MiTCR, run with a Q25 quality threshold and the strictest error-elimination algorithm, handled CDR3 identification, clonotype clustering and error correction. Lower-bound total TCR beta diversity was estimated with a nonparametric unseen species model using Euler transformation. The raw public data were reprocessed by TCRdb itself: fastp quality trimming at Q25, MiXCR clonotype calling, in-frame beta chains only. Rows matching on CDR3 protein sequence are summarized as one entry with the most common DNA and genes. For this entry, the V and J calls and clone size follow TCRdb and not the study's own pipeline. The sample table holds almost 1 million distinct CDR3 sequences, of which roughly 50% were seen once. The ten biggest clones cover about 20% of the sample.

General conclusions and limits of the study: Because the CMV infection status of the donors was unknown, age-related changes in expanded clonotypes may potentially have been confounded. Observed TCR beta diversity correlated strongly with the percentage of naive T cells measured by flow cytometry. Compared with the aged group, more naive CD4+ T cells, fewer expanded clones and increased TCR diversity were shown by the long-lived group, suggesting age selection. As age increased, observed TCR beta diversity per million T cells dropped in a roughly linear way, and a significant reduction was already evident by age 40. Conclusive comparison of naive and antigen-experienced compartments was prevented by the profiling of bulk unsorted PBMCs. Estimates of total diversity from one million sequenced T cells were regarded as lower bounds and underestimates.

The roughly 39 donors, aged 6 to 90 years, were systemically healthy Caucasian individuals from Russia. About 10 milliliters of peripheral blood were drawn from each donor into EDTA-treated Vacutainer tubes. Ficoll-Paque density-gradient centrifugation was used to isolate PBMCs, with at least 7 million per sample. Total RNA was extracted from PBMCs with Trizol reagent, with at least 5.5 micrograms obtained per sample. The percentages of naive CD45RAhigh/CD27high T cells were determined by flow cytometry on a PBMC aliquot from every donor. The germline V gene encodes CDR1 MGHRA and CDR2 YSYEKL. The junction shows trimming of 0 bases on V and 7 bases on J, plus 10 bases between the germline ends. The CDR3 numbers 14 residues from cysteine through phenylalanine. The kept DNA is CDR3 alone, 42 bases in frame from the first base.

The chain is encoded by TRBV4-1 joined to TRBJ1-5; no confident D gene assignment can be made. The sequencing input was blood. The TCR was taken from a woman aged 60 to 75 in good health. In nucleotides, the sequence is TGCGCCAGCAGCCAAGAAAGGGTACAGCAGCCCCAGCATTTT. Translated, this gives CASSQERVQQPQHF.